Listed here are 18 T cell receptor beta chains from one sample, sequenced in a study of blood T cell repertoires in COVID-19. The method was immunoSEQ multiplex PCR; TCRdb's version includes in-frame clones alone and lacks a portion of them. The sample has around 250,000 clones, 80% to 90% seen once. The sequenced material came from PBMCs or T cells enriched from blood (not recorded which). The receptor set was obtained from a woman in her fifties or sixties who had recovered from COVID-19.

The sample holds one count of this clone. The chain is built from TRBV5-1 and TRBJ2-1; 8 positions match TRBD1. The CDR3 is made up of 14 amino acids. CDR1 and CDR2 from the germline V gene are SGHRS and YFSETQ. V lost 0 bases, J lost 9 bases, and 5 bases stayed unmatched. The CDR3 region is CASSLGQGSGEQFF. The CDR3 nucleotides are TGCGCCAGCAGCTTGGGACAGGGGTCAGGTGAGCAGTTCTTC.

J is TRBJ2-7 and V is TRBV6-1, with D maybe TRBD1 (6 bases). The V end lost 5 bases, the J end lost 2 bases, and 10 bases lay between the germline ends. The CDR3 sequence is 13 residues long. Germline V gene sequence: CDR1 MNHNS, CDR2 SASEGT. CDR3 amino acids: CASSPGVTYEQYF. Here the CDR3 DNA reads TGTGCCAGCAGTCCAGGGGTCACCTACGAGCAGTACTTC.

The chain uses TRBV27 and TRBJ2-1, with TRBD2 matching 11 bases. The germline CDR1 and CDR2 sequences are MNHEY and SMNVEV (reference sequence). The CDR3 contains 17 residues. With V trimmed by 3 bases and J by 2 bases, 6 bases remained unmatched. CDR3 loop: CASSFLAGGGAYNEQFF. The CDR3 region has the DNA TGTGCCAGCAGTTTCCTAGCGGGAGGTGGGGCCTACAATGAGCAGTTCTTC.

The V call is TRBV10-3, the J call TRBJ1-5, with D possibly TRBD1 on 5 matching bases. The CDR3 is 15 amino acids. Between the trimmed V and J ends, which lost 0 bases and 3 bases, there was a span of 9 bases. Germline V gives CDR1 ENHRY, CDR2 SYGVKD. The CDR3 nucleotides are TGTGCCATCAGTGAGTCCCAGGACAACAATCAGCCCCAGCATTTT. This translates into CAISESQDNNQPQHF.

The rearrangement uses TRBV28 and TRBJ2-1; TRBD1 agrees at 9 bases. The CDR3 has 16 residues. The ends lost 5 bases at V and 6 bases at J; junction bases unmatched: 11. Per germline, CDR1 MDHEN and CDR2 SYDVKM. In nucleotides, the CDR3 is TGTGCCAGCAGTACCACGCCGGGACAGGGAATCAATGAGCAGTTCTTC. It codes for CASSTTPGQGINEQFF.

The chain's CDR3 is CAISPNRAGYTF. DNA of the CDR3: TGTGCCATCAGTCCAAACAGGGCTGGCTACACCTTC. The rearrangement links TRBV10-3 to TRBJ1-2; the D gene is possibly TRBD1 (6 bases). The CDR3 is 12 amino acids. The V gene's germline CDR1 is ENHRY and CDR2 SYGVKD. Trimming pared 5 bases from V and 7 bases from J, leaving 11 bases between.

The V gene is TRBV11-2, the J gene TRBJ1-1; D is unclear. The ends were cut back, 0 bases at V and 2 bases at J, with 4 bases in the middle. The germline V gene encodes CDR1 SGHAT and CDR2 FQNNGV. CDR3 size: 13 residues. CDR3 protein: CASSLDHNTEAFF. Written as DNA, the CDR3 is TGTGCCAGCAGCTTAGATCATAACACTGAAGCTTTCTTT. The variable domain in full, with the rest retrieved from reference TRBV11-2 and TRBJ1-1, is EAGVAQSPRYKIIEKRQSVAFWCNPISGHATLYWYQQILGQGPKLLIQFQNNGVVDDSQLPKDRFSAERLKGVDSTLKIQPAKLEDSAVYLCASSLDHNTEAFFGQGTRLTVV.

The chain joins TRBV7-2 to TRBJ1-4; 7 bases line up with TRBD1. The CDR3 consists of 15 residues. CDR1 SGHTA and CDR2 FQGNSA come from the germline V gene. The junction had 6 bases not matched to a gene; V was cut back by 5 bases and J by 3 bases. This CDR3 is CASSTGVSANEKLFF. For the CDR3, the DNA is TGTGCCAGCAGCACAGGGGTGTCGGCTAATGAAAAACTGTTTTTT.

This clone came up a few times. Distinct nucleotide sequences in the sample also encode this CDR3. The chain joins TRBV9 to TRBJ2-1, with D possibly matching TRBD2 (6 bases). The CDR3 is made up of 14 amino acids. Germline lookup yields CDR1 SGDLS and CDR2 YYNGEE. The germline V and J ends were trimmed by 2 bases and 0 bases, with 6 bases remaining between them. CDR3 DNA: TGTGCCAGCAGCGTCGGGAGCTCCTACAATGAGCAGTTCTTC. Protein product: CASSVGSSYNEQFF.

This chain connects TRBV28 to TRBJ2-4, with 7 bases that match TRBD1. The CDR3 consists of 15 residues. The V gene end was trimmed by 5 bases and the J gene end by 2 bases; junction bases not matched to a gene: 6. Germline CDR1 MDHEN, CDR2 SYDVKM. The CDR3, as DNA: TGTGCCAGCAGTCCACGACAGGGAACCAAAAACATTCAGTACTTC. This sequence encodes CASSPRQGTKNIQYF.

The gene calls are TRBV7-3 and TRBJ2-2; 16 bases fit TRBD2. Germline CDR1 is SGHTA and CDR2 is FQGTGA. CDR3 size: 17 residues. V was pared by 7 bases and J by 7 bases, with 9 bases of the junction left unmatched. The CDR3 is CASTYGTSGRGVGELFF. The DNA of the CDR3 is TGTGCCAGCACTTACGGGACTAGCGGGAGGGGAGTCGGGGAGCTGTTTTTT.

This chain joins TRBV6-5 and TRBJ1-1, with D unclear. Germline assignment: CDR1 MNHEY and CDR2 SVGAGI. The V gene lost 2 bases and the J gene lost 1 base, with 8 bases spanning the gap. The CDR3 spans 14 residues. The CDR3 reads CASSYTLWNTEAFF. CDR3 nucleotide sequence: TGTGCCAGCAGTTACACACTATGGAACACTGAAGCTTTCTTT.

The V gene is TRBV11-2, the J gene TRBJ1-5, with D perhaps matching TRBD1 (6 bases). Between the trimmed V and J ends, which lost 3 bases and 3 bases, there was a span of 9 bases. Germline V CDR1 and CDR2: SGHAT, FQNNGV. CDR3 size: 14 residues. CDR3 protein: CASSFPGHNQPQHF. The CDR3 region has the DNA TGTGCCAGCAGCTTCCCGGGACACAATCAGCCCCAGCATTTT. Looking up the rest from reference TRBV11-2 and TRBJ1-5 gives the full variable domain: EAGVAQSPRYKIIEKRQSVAFWCNPISGHATLYWYQQILGQGPKLLIQFQNNGVVDDSQLPKDRFSAERLKGVDSTLKIQPAKLEDSAVYLCASSFPGHNQPQHFGDGTRLSIL.

The rearrangement joins TRBV9 to TRBJ2-7; tentatively, D is TRBD2 (5 bases). This CDR3 comprises 16 residues. Trimming pared 0 bases from V and 5 bases from J, leaving 18 bases between. CDR1 is SGDLS and CDR2 is YYNGEE in the germline V gene. Here the CDR3 DNA reads TGTGCCAGCAGCGTAGGGCCTAGCCTGAGTCTGGACGAGCAGTACTTC. It is translated as CASSVGPSLSLDEQYF.

The J gene is TRBJ2-5, the V gene TRBV11-2; D is possibly TRBD2 (6 bases). Looked up from germline, CDR1 is SGHAT and CDR2 is FQNNGV. With 5 bases removed from V and 4 bases from J, the gap between germline ends came to 14 bases. There are 14 residues in the CDR3. The CDR3 spells CASSRIRGGETQYF. CDR3 nucleotides: TGTGCCAGCAGCCGGATCCGGGGAGGAGAGACCCAGTACTTC.

This clone was counted only a few times. The chain couples TRBV3-1 (or the pseudogene TRBV3-2) to TRBJ1-4; TRBD1 might be the D (5 bases). This CDR3 is built from 15 residues. In germline, CDR1 is LGHDT, CDR2 YNNKEL (reference sequence). Trimming shortened V by 1 base and J by 8 bases, and 14 bases separated the two germline ends. The DNA for the CDR3 is TGTGCCAGCAGCCAAGTGCGCCGGGGGGGAGAAAAACTGTTTTTT. It yields the protein CASSQVRRGGEKLFF.

This rearrangement joins TRBV27 to TRBJ1-6; 8 bases are shared with TRBD1. The CDR3 covers 14 residues. CDR1 and CDR2 (germline): MNHEY, SMNVEV (reference sequence). With V trimmed by 5 bases and J by 9 bases, 6 bases remained unmatched. CDR3 sequence reads: CASSPPDRVSPLHF. In nucleotides, the CDR3 is TGTGCCAGCAGTCCCCCGGACAGGGTTTCACCCCTCCACTTT.

CDR3 region: CASSYRQARNEKLFF. The CDR3 bases are TGTGCCAGCAGCTACCGACAGGCAAGGAATGAAAAACTGTTTTTT. The J gene is TRBJ1-4, the V gene TRBV5-6; possibly TRBD1 for D (6 bases). Germline V gene data show CDR1 as SGHDT and CDR2 as YYEEEE. The CDR3 consists of 15 residues. Deletions cut 3 bases from V and 5 bases from J, with 14 bases between.